What follows are 30 T cell receptor beta chains derived from one specimen sequenced in a study of Ad26.COV2.S vaccination and SARS-CoV-2 variants. The treatment denotes: roughly 18 received Ad26.COV2.S at low or high dose, single or two shots; about 5 received placebo; per-sample allocation not given. Sampling was done on day 63 after the first vaccine or placebo injection. Assay used: immunoSEQ multiplex PCR; TCRdb lists only in-frame clones, some missing. Here the sample spans around 500,000 clones, 89% being singletons. This specimen was peripheral blood, taken in a trial of Ad26.COV2.S vaccine versus placebo. The receptors stem from a person aged 18-65 years who received the Ad26.COV2.S COVID-19 vaccine or a placebo.

The CDR3 region is CASSQYRGNTEAFF. The CDR3 DNA follows: TGTGCCAGCAGCCAATACAGGGGGAACACTGAAGCTTTCTTT. The chain couples TRBV7-9 to TRBJ1-1, with TRBD1 matching 7 bases. The CDR3 extends over 14 amino acids. CDR1 is SEHNR and CDR2 is FQNEAQ in the germline V gene (reference sequence). V lost 5 bases to trimming and J lost 1 base; unmatched junction nucleotides: 4.

The chain joins TRBV5-1 to TRBJ2-3; D not resolved. With 0 bases removed from V and 1 base from J, the gap between germline ends came to 18 bases. Germline V gene lookup returns CDR1 SGHRS and CDR2 YFSETQ. This CDR3 contains 18 residues. CDR3 in DNA: TGCGCCAGCAGCTTGGTGTCTCTTAAAAAGGCCCGCACAGATACGCAGTATTTT. This codes for CASSLVSLKKARTDTQYF.

This chain uses TRBV5-5 with TRBJ2-3; TRBD2 agrees at 8 bases. Germline assignment: CDR1 SGHKS and CDR2 YYEKEE (reference sequence). This CDR3 is built from 16 residues. Trimming removed 3 bases from V and 5 bases from J; junction bases left unmatched: 11. The chain's CDR3 is CASSSYGTRGGDTQYF. CDR3 DNA sequence: TGTGCCAGCAGCTCCTACGGGACTAGAGGAGGAGATACGCAGTATTTT.

The chain recombines TRBV4-2 with TRBJ2-3; the match to TRBD2 covers 12 bases. The CDR3 totals 18 residues. The germline gives CDR1 LGHNA, CDR2 YNFKEQ. V shed 5 bases, J shed 0 bases, and the junction held 9 bases outside the gene matches. The CDR3 reads CASSFRLAGASSTDTQYF. In nucleotides, the CDR3 is TGTGCCAGCAGCTTCCGACTAGCGGGAGCATCTAGCACAGATACGCAGTATTTT.

The chain combines TRBV2 with TRBJ2-3; TRBD1 matches 7 bases. CDR3 size: 17 residues. In germline, CDR1 is SNHLY, CDR2 FYNNEI. Losses at the gene ends were 3 bases for V and 0 bases for J; bases not matched to a gene: 9. The CDR3 nucleotides read TGTGCCAGCAGTGATCTCGGGGACAGTATCAGCACAGATACGCAGTATTTT. This translates into CASSDLGDSISTDTQYF. Using reference TRBV2 and TRBJ2-3 for the parts outside the CDR3, the full variable domain is EPEVTQTPSHQVTQMGQEVILRCVPISNHLYFYWYRQILGQKVEFLVSFYNNEISEKSEIFDDQFSVERPDGSNFTLKIRSTKLEDSAMYFCASSDLGDSISTDTQYFGPGTRLTVL.

The V call is TRBV2, the J call TRBJ2-5, with D perhaps TRBD2 (5 bases). This CDR3 contains 14 residues. The V end was cut by 5 bases, the J end by 5 bases, with 15 bases between. Looked up from germline, CDR1 is SNHLY and CDR2 is FYNNEI. CDR3 bases: TGTGCCAGCAGTTTCGGGGAAATAGGGGAGACCCAGTACTTC. Translated, it gives CASSFGEIGETQYF. Based on the CDR3 plus reference TRBV2 and TRBJ2-5, the full variable domain is EPEVTQTPSHQVTQMGQEVILRCVPISNHLYFYWYRQILGQKVEFLVSFYNNEISEKSEIFDDQFSVERPDGSNFTLKIRSTKLEDSAMYFCASSFGEIGETQYFGPGTRLLVL.

This clone appeared many times. V gene TRBV19 combines with J gene TRBJ2-2; D is unclear. Looked up from germline, CDR1 is LNHDA and CDR2 is SQIVND (reference sequence). V was cut by 8 bases and J by 0 bases, with 16 bases left in between. CDR3 length equals 16 residues. The CDR3 DNA follows: TGTGCCAGTGGCCCCTGGGCGCGGTCGAACACCGGGGAGCTGTTTTTT. Residues: CASGPWARSNTGELFF.

The J gene is TRBJ2-7, the V gene TRBV19; D remains unclear. Germline assignment: CDR1 LNHDA and CDR2 SQIVND (reference sequence). The V end was cut by 6 bases, the J end by 4 bases, with 13 bases between. The CDR3 is 13 residues long. CDR3 sequence (DNA): TGTGCCAGTAGACCTGGGCCGGAGTACGAGCAGTACTTC. Its protein is CASRPGPEYEQYF.

V and J are TRBV11-2 and TRBJ2-1, with D possibly being TRBD2 (7 bases). V shed 5 bases and J shed 3 bases, with 11 bases lying between them. This CDR3 has 14 residues. The germline CDR1 and CDR2 sequences are SGHAT and FQNNGV. CDR3 in amino acids: CASSLGGHYNEQFF. In nucleotides, the CDR3 is TGTGCCAGCAGCCTCGGGGGGCACTACAATGAGCAGTTCTTC.

The V and J genes are TRBV19 and TRBJ2-1, with 7 nucleotides matching TRBD1. Germline-derived CDR1 and CDR2 are LNHDA and SQIVND (reference sequence). CDR3 length equals 15 residues. V lost 5 bases to trimming and J lost 2 bases; unmatched junction nucleotides: 6. CDR3 loop: CASSARQGAYNEQFF. The CDR3 nucleotides read TGTGCCAGTAGTGCGCGACAGGGCGCCTACAATGAGCAGTTCTTC.

V gene TRBV4-3 combines with J gene TRBJ2-1; TRBD2 agrees at 8 bases. V lost 4 bases and J lost 7; bases outside the gene matches: 12. This CDR3 is built from 16 residues. The germline V gene has CDR1 LGHNA and CDR2 YSLEER. The CDR3 here is CASSRDRVAGRNEQFF. As DNA, the CDR3 is TGCGCCAGCAGCCGGGACCGGGTAGCGGGGAGGAATGAGCAGTTCTTC.

The rearrangement links TRBV9 to TRBJ2-3; the D is unclear. The V gene lost 3 bases and the J gene lost 4 bases, with 6 bases spanning the gap. The CDR3 is made up of 12 amino acids. In germline, CDR1 is SGDLS, CDR2 YYNGEE. In DNA form, the CDR3 reads TGTGCCAGCAGCGGGGCTCCAGATACGCAGTATTTT. Translating gives CASSGAPDTQYF.

A note on this clone: This sample also contains other DNA sequences that code for the same CDR3. V usage is TRBV20-1 and J usage is TRBJ1-4; D is ambiguous. The CDR3 has 11 residues. Deletions cut 2 bases from V and 7 bases from J, with 5 bases between. Germline lookup yields CDR1 DFQATT and CDR2 SNEGSKA (reference sequence). The CDR3 reads CSARQVEKLFF. The CDR3 DNA is TGCAGTGCTAGACAGGTTGAAAAACTGTTTTTT.

The genes are TRBV7-8 and TRBJ1-1, with 10 bases that match TRBD1. V shed 5 bases, J shed 3 bases, and the junction held 3 bases outside the gene matches. In germline, CDR1 is SGHVS, CDR2 FQNEAQ. The CDR3 runs to 14 residues. The CDR3 loop reads CASSGQGGDTEAFF. The CDR3, as DNA: TGTGCCAGCAGCGGACAGGGGGGAGACACTGAAGCTTTCTTT. The full variable domain, rest sourced from reference TRBV7-8 and TRBJ1-1, is GAGVSQSPRYKVAKRGQDVALRCDPISGHVSLFWYQQALGQGPEFLTYFQNEAQLDKSGLPSDRFFAERPEGSVSTLKIQRTQQEDSAVYLCASSGQGGDTEAFFGQGTRLTVV.

This chain connects TRBV4-1 to TRBJ2-4, with D unclear. Between the trimmed V and J ends, which lost 0 bases and 6 bases, there was a span of 12 bases. This CDR3 has 15 residues. CDR1 is MGHRA, CDR2 YSYEKL, per germline. The CDR3 nucleotides read TGCGCCAGCAGCCAAGATATCCTGGCCGGAAACATTCAGTACTTC. Translation gives CASSQDILAGNIQYF.

The rearrangement uses TRBV5-8 and TRBJ2-7; tentative D call: TRBD1 (5 bases). Trimming took off 5 bases at V and 3 bases at J, with 15 bases between the two ends. Germline lookup yields CDR1 SGHTS and CDR2 YDEGEE. CDR3 size: 14 residues. CDR3 in amino acids: CASSLPLQDYEQYF. The CDR3 coding sequence is TGTGCCAGCAGTTTACCCCTACAGGACTACGAGCAGTACTTC.

This clone has a single count. The V and J genes are TRBV7-9 and TRBJ2-6; D tentatively reads TRBD1 or TRBD2 (5 bases each). The germline V gene encodes CDR1 SEHNR and CDR2 FQNEAQ (reference sequence). This CDR3 has 15 residues. Trimming pared 5 bases from V and 4 bases from J, leaving 12 bases between. CDR3 coding DNA: TGTGCCAGCAGCCGCAGAGGGGAAGGGGCCAACGTCCTGACTTTC. Translation: CASSRRGEGANVLTF.

This rearrangement joins TRBV24-1 to TRBJ2-3, with D perhaps TRBD1 (6 bases). V was clipped by 3 bases and J by 2 bases, with 11 bases between them. The CDR3 covers 15 residues. The germline CDR1 and CDR2 sequences are KGHDR and SFDVKD. The CDR3 coding sequence is TGTGCCACCAGTGATCCCACAGGGACCACAGATACGCAGTATTTT. It yields the protein CATSDPTGTTDTQYF.

This sequence joins TRBV27 and TRBJ1-1; possibly TRBD1 for D (5 bases). Trimming took off 4 bases at V and 5 bases at J, with 20 bases between the two ends. Germline V gives CDR1 MNHEY, CDR2 SMNVEV (reference sequence). This CDR3 spans 16 amino acids. CDR3 amino acids: CASSSIMGPYGTEAFF. The CDR3 DNA sequence: TGTGCCAGCAGTTCCATTATGGGGCCCTACGGAACTGAAGCTTTCTTT.

The rearrangement uses TRBV27 and TRBJ2-7; perhaps D is TRBD1 or TRBD2 (5 bases each). The CDR3 loop spans 13 amino acids. Germline lookup yields CDR1 MNHEY and CDR2 SMNVEV (reference sequence). Trimming left V 6 bases short and J 5 bases short, with 14 bases between. The CDR3 DNA sequence: TGTGCCAGCAGCCCACTCCGGGGACACGAGCAGTACTTC. This sequence encodes CASSPLRGHEQYF.

The table lists this clone with a count of one. The chain couples TRBV7-6 to TRBJ2-1, with D uncertain. Trimming stripped 1 base from V and 3 bases from J, with 10 bases between. The CDR3 covers 15 residues. The germline CDR1 and CDR2 sequences are SGHVS and FNYEAQ. As DNA, the CDR3 is TGTGCCAGCAGCTTAGAAAGGACCTACTACAATGAGCAGTTCTTC. This sequence encodes CASSLERTYYNEQFF.

CDR3 region: CASSSRLAGAYEQYF. CDR3 DNA: TGTGCCAGCAGCAGTCGACTAGCGGGGGCCTACGAGCAGTACTTC. The V call is TRBV28, the J call TRBJ2-7; 12 nucleotides match TRBD2. CDR3 length: 15 residues. Germline V lookup: CDR1 MDHEN, CDR2 SYDVKM. V lost 6 bases, J lost 2 bases, and 5 bases stayed unmatched.

This chain links TRBV5-1 with TRBJ2-1; 7 bases are a match to TRBD1. Germline V gives CDR1 SGHRS, CDR2 YFSETQ. The length of the CDR3 is 15 residues. V was pared by 4 bases and J by 5 bases, with 9 bases of the junction left unmatched. The CDR3 bases are TGCGCCAGCAGCGTTAGGGACAGTGTTCACAATGAGCAGTTCTTC. It specifies CASSVRDSVHNEQFF.

This clone was recorded a few times. This chain uses TRBV4-1 with TRBJ1-2; 7 bases line up with TRBD1. V dropped 3 bases and J dropped 8; count of bases not matched to a gene: 9. From germline, CDR1 is MGHRA and CDR2 YSYEKL. CDR3 length equals 14 residues. CDR3 sequence: CASSQLTGQYGYTF. Written as DNA, the CDR3 is TGCGCCAGCAGCCAGTTGACAGGGCAATACGGCTACACCTTC.

The chain combines TRBV7-8 with TRBJ1-4; D might be TRBD1 (6 bases). Between the trimmed V and J ends, which lost 5 bases and 0 bases, there was a span of 10 bases. CDR1 SGHVS and CDR2 FQNEAQ come from the germline V gene. CDR3 size: 15 residues. Here the CDR3 DNA reads TGTGCCAGCAGCAGAAACAGGGCAACTAATGAAAAACTGTTTTTT. It yields the protein CASSRNRATNEKLFF.

CDR3 amino acids: CASSRKKGSDTQYF. The CDR3 nucleotides are TGTGCCAGCAGCCGAAAAAAAGGTTCAGATACGCAGTATTTT. This rearrangement joins TRBV6-5 to TRBJ2-3, with D unclear. V lost 6 bases and J 4 bases, leaving 14 bases between the germline ends. The CDR3 length is 14 residues. Germline CDR1 is MNHEY and CDR2 is SVGAGI.

The chain couples TRBV12-3 or TRBV12-4 to TRBJ2-2; D remains unclear. The CDR3 totals 13 residues. Trimming removed 3 bases from V and 5 bases from J, with 7 bases in between. The CDR3 nucleotides are TGTGCCAGCAGTTTTGGGTTTACCGGGGAGCTGTTTTTT. Its translation: CASSFGFTGELFF.

The chain joins TRBV6-2 or TRBV6-3 to TRBJ2-3; the match to TRBD1 covers 7 bases. Looked up from germline, CDR1 is MNHEY and CDR2 is SVGEGT. V was pared by 6 bases and J by 1 base, with 19 bases of the junction left unmatched. CDR3 length: 19 residues. The CDR3 nucleotides read TGTGCCAGCAGCGCCCGGGGTGTAAGGACAGGACGTGGCACAGATACGCAGTATTTT. Translation gives CASSARGVRTGRGTDTQYF.

This chain uses TRBV5-4 with TRBJ2-5; D is possibly TRBD2 (6 bases). The V end was cut by 5 bases, the J end by 1 base, with 12 bases between. This CDR3 spans 14 amino acids. Looked up from germline, CDR1 is SGHNT and CDR2 is YYREEE (reference sequence). Written as DNA, the CDR3 is TGTGCCAGCAGTCGACTAGGGGTCCAAGAGACCCAGTACTTC. Amino acid sequence: CASSRLGVQETQYF.

V and J are TRBV15 and TRBJ2-3, with TRBD2 matching over 10 bases. CDR1 and CDR2 from the germline V gene are LNHNV and YYDKDF (reference sequence). Trimming at V came to 0 bases and at J to 6 bases, leaving 12 bases not matched to a gene. The CDR3 consists of 18 residues. The CDR3 coding sequence is TGTGCCACCAGCAGAGATATCCCCCTAGCGGGAGATTTGGATACGCAGTATTTT. Amino acids: CATSRDIPLAGDLDTQYF.